The present entry profiles one T cell receptor beta chain with its context. The antigen is unknown. V was shortened by 2 bases and J by 3 bases, with 11 bases between the two germline ends. Germline values: CDR1 MNHEY, CDR2 SMNVEV (reference sequence). The length of the CDR3 is 14 residues. The data are from a study of molecular identifiers for immune sequencing clone quantification. General study results and limits: A single cell's spiked Jurkat TCR RNA was reportedly detectable among under 1.1 million naive cells. Because of identical TCR molecules sharing a barcode, sizes of highly expanded clones could be underestimated.

Libraries from naive CD8 cells were generated from about 20,000 to 1,000,000 sorted cells (with 10%, 30% or 50% RNA). Naive CD8 T cells, phenotype CD8+CD4-CCR7+CD45RA+, were sorted. MiXCR, run by TCRdb on the PCR reads, gives a single entry per CDR3 protein. The sample carries 50,000 or so distinct CDR3 sequences, less than 25% recorded once. This TCR derives from a human donor in good health. Some libraries in this study had Jurkat cell RNA spiked in. The chain joins TRBV27 to TRBJ2-7, with D possibly being TRBD2 (6 bases). Sequenced input: naive CD8+ T cells from blood, with Jurkat cell RNA spiked in. Documented subset: FACS-sorted CD8+CD4-CCR7+CD45RA+ naive T cells. CDR3 coding DNA: TGTGCCAGCAGTTTAGGGGGGTCTGTCTACGAGCAGTACTTC. Protein sequence: CASSLGGSVYEQYF.